Listed here are 8 T cell receptor beta chains from one sample, sequenced in a study of blood T cell repertoires in COVID-19. Only in-frame clones appear in the TCRdb table, and some are missing; sequencing was by immunoSEQ multiplex PCR. The table has some 110,000 clones, approximately 85% seen once. The specimen was peripheral blood. The receptors were sampled from a woman aged 80 or older with COVID-19, enrolled during active disease.

The chain couples TRBV19 to TRBJ1-2; 10 positions match TRBD1. With V trimmed by 3 bases and J by 5 bases, 9 bases remained unmatched. Germline V CDR1 and CDR2: LNHDA, SQIVND (reference sequence). The CDR3 consists of 16 residues. The CDR3 sequence: CASSIDRDRGRYGYTF. CDR3 bases: TGTGCCAGTAGTATTGATCGGGACAGGGGACGATATGGCTACACCTTC.

The chain is built from TRBV11-1 and TRBJ1-1; TRBD1 matches 7 bases. This CDR3 is 15 amino acids long. CDR1 and CDR2 from the germline V gene are SGHAT and FQDESV (reference sequence). The ends lost 1 base at V and 4 bases at J; junction bases unmatched: 6. The CDR3 here is CASSLGNRGGTEAFF. The DNA for the CDR3 is TGTGCCAGCAGCTTAGGAAACAGGGGCGGCACTGAAGCTTTCTTT.

The chain uses TRBV10-3 and TRBJ1-1; maybe TRBD1 (6 bases). The CDR3 contains 16 residues. V was cut by 6 bases and J by 5 bases, with 22 bases left in between. Germline CDR1 ENHRY, CDR2 SYGVKD. The CDR3 reads CAIRETGRGGGTEAFF. CDR3 nucleotides: TGTGCCATCAGGGAAACAGGGCGTGGGGGAGGGACTGAAGCTTTCTTT.

This chain links TRBV19 with TRBJ2-7; TRBD1 aligns across 7 bases. Germline values: CDR1 LNHDA, CDR2 SQIVND (reference sequence). This CDR3 is built from 16 residues. With 2 bases clipped from V and 2 bases from J, the junction kept 9 bases outside the gene matches. In DNA, the CDR3 is TGTGCCAGTAGTATAAATAACAGGGGAGCCCCCTACGAGCAGTACTTC. As protein: CASSINNRGAPYEQYF.

This sequence joins TRBV7-2 and TRBJ2-7; 10 bases agree with TRBD1. The CDR3 totals 17 residues. V was clipped by 1 base and J by 3 bases; unmatched bases: 9. CDR1 is SGHTA, CDR2 FQGNSA, per germline. CDR3 protein: CASSLVRQGASNYEQYF. The CDR3 DNA follows: TGTGCCAGCAGCTTAGTAAGACAGGGGGCGAGTAACTACGAGCAGTACTTC.

The chain uses TRBV7-2 and TRBJ1-6; TRBD1 matches at 8 bases. The germline CDR1 and CDR2 sequences are SGHTA and FQGNSA. This CDR3 spans 14 amino acids. The J segment lost 10 bases and the V segment lost 8 bases, leaving 10 bases of the junction unmatched. In DNA, the CDR3 is TGTGCCAGCGCTACCGCCAGGGGGCAATCACCCCTCCACTTT. Its translation: CASATARGQSPLHF.

This sequence joins TRBV7-2 and TRBJ1-2; D is uncertain. The CDR3 spans 16 residues. V lost 4 bases to trimming and J lost 2 bases, with 17 bases between them. Looked up from germline, CDR1 is SGHTA and CDR2 is FQGNSA. This chain's CDR3 is CASSSLPAGLNYGYTF. The CDR3 DNA follows: TGTGCCAGCAGCTCGCTCCCGGCGGGTCTCAACTATGGCTACACCTTC.

The CDR3 region is CASSPGLGWETQYF. In nucleotides, the CDR3 is TGTGCCAGCAGCCCAGGACTAGGGTGGGAGACCCAGTACTTC. This chain joins TRBV13 and TRBJ2-5; the match to TRBD2 covers 7 bases. Trimming at V came to 5 bases and at J to 5 bases, leaving 8 bases not matched to a gene. The CDR3 is 14 residues long. Per the germline V gene, CDR1 is PRHDT and CDR2 is FYEKMQ (reference sequence).